This T cell receptor beta chain was found in a study of control samples from healthy donors and cancer patients (dated by TCRdb to 2018 to 2021). Libraries were built with the immunoSEQ multiplex PCR assay. TCRdb took over this immuneACCESS table, retaining in-frame rearrangements with V and J assigned. Such tables are incomplete; in checked studies, under half of the missing clones stem from an unresolved V gene, and the remainder is unexplained. The sample table shows about 180,000 clones, and roughly 92% are seen once. The ten largest clones represent around 1.4% of the sample. As for this clone: No antigen is known for it. Per-base qualities were not stored, and no clone one base away is much larger.

There are 17 amino acids in the CDR3, from cysteine to phenylalanine inclusive. The sequence is cut down to CDR3 DNA, 51 bases in frame from base 1. Taken from the germline V gene, the CDR1 and CDR2 loops are SGHRS and YFSETQ. At the junction V is shortened by 1 base and J by 4 bases; bases outside the gene matches: 6. The rearranged segments are TRBV5-1 and TRBJ2-2; 11 bases in the middle match TRBD1. This sequence originates from a man aged 25 to 40 in good health. What was sequenced was blood. The CDR3 in this case is CASSLITGTGGTGELFF. Read as DNA, the sequence is TGCGCCAGCAGCTTGATAACCGGGACAGGGGGCACCGGGGAGCTGTTTTTT.